This entry concerns a single T cell receptor beta chain. Its specificity is not known. CDR3 length: 17 amino acids. V shed 2 bases and J shed 9 bases, with 26 bases lying between them. Germline V gene data show CDR1 as LGHDT and CDR2 as YNNKEL (reference sequence). TCR beta cDNA libraries had unique molecular identifiers. In TCRdb, the PCR reads were re-called with MiXCR into one record per CDR3 protein. This repertoire shows roughly 700,000 distinct CDR3 sequences, around 27% found once; its top ten account for roughly 0.54%. The data were obtained in a study of post-analysis software for immune sequencing data. General observations from the study: The five TRBV segments detected at higher frequency in patients than in controls included TRBV5-6, TRBV5-1 and TRBV20-1.

This sequence joins TRBV3-1 and TRBJ2-7; D might be TRBD2 (5 bases). The receptor was isolated from a girl between 5 and 17 years old with multiple sclerosis. The sample comprised blood. CDR3 in DNA: TGTGCCAGCAGCCAACCGCCGGTGGGTAGCCGGGGAAGTCGGCAGTACTTC. It translates to CASSQPPVGSRGSRQYF.